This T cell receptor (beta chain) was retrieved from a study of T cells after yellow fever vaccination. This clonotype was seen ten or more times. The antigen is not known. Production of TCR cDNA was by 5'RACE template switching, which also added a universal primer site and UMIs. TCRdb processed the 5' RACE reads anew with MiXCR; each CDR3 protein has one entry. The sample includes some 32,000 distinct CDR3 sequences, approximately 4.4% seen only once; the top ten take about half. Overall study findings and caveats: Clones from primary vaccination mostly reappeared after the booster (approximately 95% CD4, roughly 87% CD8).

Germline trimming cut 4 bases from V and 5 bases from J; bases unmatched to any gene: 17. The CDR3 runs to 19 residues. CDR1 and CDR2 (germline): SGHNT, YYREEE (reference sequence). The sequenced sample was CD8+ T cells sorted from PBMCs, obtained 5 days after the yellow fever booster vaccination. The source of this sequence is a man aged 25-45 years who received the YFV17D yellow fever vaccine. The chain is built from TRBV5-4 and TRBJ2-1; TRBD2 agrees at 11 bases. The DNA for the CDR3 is TGTGCCAGCAGCCTTCGGCCAGACGGTAGCGGGAGGGGTGACAATGAGCAGTTCTTC. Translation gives CASSLRPDGSGRGDNEQFF.